Listed below are T cell receptor beta chains from one sample, sequenced in a study of shared clonotypes between healthy human individuals. Method: immunoSEQ multiplex PCR; TCRdb's copy keeps in-frame clones and lacks some. The table records over a million clones, more than 95% of them present only once. Sequenced sample: naive CD4+ T cells sorted from blood. The receptors stem from a man younger than 40 in good health. Both conserved end residues are part of each CDR3. Fields, in order: CDR3 DNA, CDR3 protein, V gene, CDR3 length, D gene, clone size, J gene. The D gene is left open where the match is weak. Not all rows give a size; the values are once, few, many and, for expanded clones, a class.

TGTGCCAGCAGTCCTCGGATTCGGTATGGCTACACCTTC	CASSPRIRYGYTF	TRBV6-5	13	-	once	TRBJ1-2
TGTGCCAGTCGGACTGTGGCGAACACCGGGGAGCTGTTTTTT	CASRTVANTGELFF	TRBV19	14	-	-	TRBJ2-2
TGCGCCAGCAGCACGGGACAGGAAACTTCTGGAAACACCATATATTTT	CASSTGQETSGNTIYF	TRBV5-1	16	TRBD1	-	TRBJ1-3
TGTGCCAGTAATATGTATGATGCTAACTATGGCTACACCTTC	CASNMYDANYGYTF	TRBV19	14	-	-	TRBJ1-2
TGTGCCAGCGAAGGCAACGGTGAGCAGTTCTTC	CASEGNGEQFF	TRBV5-4	11	-	-	TRBJ2-1
TGTGCCAGCAGCCAGGCGACAGGGCTTGGGGAAAAACTGTTTTTT	CASSQATGLGEKLFF	TRBV28	15	TRBD1	-	TRBJ1-4
TGTGCCAGCTACGCCAGTTATGGCTACACCTTC	CASYASYGYTF	TRBV28	11	-	-	TRBJ1-2
TGTGCCAGCAGCTCCCTAGCGGGAGTAGCTGATACGCAGTATTTT	CASSSLAGVADTQYF	TRBV7-3	15	TRBD2	-	TRBJ2-3
TGTGCCAGCTCACCCCTGGGTCCTGGGAAAACTTCGAACACTGAAGCTTTCTTT	CASSPLGPGKTSNTEAFF	TRBV18	18	-	-	TRBJ1-1
TGTGCCAGCAGTTATAACAGCCCACCCGCCGAGCAGTACTTC	CASSYNSPPAEQYF	TRBV27	14	-	-	TRBJ2-7
TGTGCCAGCAGTTCGAACTATGGCTACACCTTC	CASSSNYGYTF	TRBV28	11	-	few	TRBJ1-2
TGCGCCAGCAGCTTGGGTAACAGATGGGGGTCCGGGGAGCTGTTTTTT	CASSLGNRWGSGELFF	TRBV5-1	16	-	-	TRBJ2-2
TGTGCCAGCTCACAAGGGGGCACCTACGAGCAGTACTTC	CASSQGGTYEQYF	TRBV18	13	TRBD1	-	TRBJ2-7
TGTGCCAGCAGCCCCCTGGCTGTCACCGGGGAGCTGTTTTTT	CASSPLAVTGELFF	TRBV7-6	14	-	-	TRBJ2-2
TGTGCCGAGGGAGGCAGACCCCAAGAGACCCAGTACTTC	CAEGGRPQETQYF	TRBV2	13	-	-	TRBJ2-5
TGTGCCAGCTCACCATCTGGGGGCTCACCCTACGAGCAGTACTTC	CASSPSGGSPYEQYF	TRBV18	15	-	-	TRBJ2-7